Sequencing of this T cell receptor (beta chain) was carried out in a study of T cells in Graves' hyperthyroidism and ophthalmopathy. Study outcomes and limitations: Ophthalmopathy got predicted by the model a median roughly six months before its onset.

The study excluded patients with uncontrolled infection, other autoimmune disease, pregnancy or lactation. In making diagnoses, clinical symptoms, serum thyroxine and TRAb, thyroid ultrasound and orbital computed tomography were all used. Using 9.5 to 10 ml of fresh peripheral blood, PBMCs were prepared. Amplification of TCR beta CDR3 regions was performed using RNA transcripts as template. Initially, a first-round RT-PCR of the TCR CDR3 employed the HTBI primer set. TCRdb re-analysed the multiplex PCR reads in MiXCR, keeping a single row per CDR3 protein. The sample lists about 710,000 distinct CDR3 sequences, less than 20% occurring once. A note on this clonotype: Its antigen is still unknown.

Germline CDR1 is PRHDT and CDR2 is FYEKMQ (reference sequence). The V end lost 4 bases, the J end lost 7 bases, and 11 bases lay between the germline ends. CDR3 length: 12 residues. Specimen: blood. The receptor comes from a young man with Graves' hyperthyroidism. The chain couples TRBV13 to TRBJ2-7, with a weak D call TRBD2 (6 bases). CDR3 bases: TGTGCCAGCAGCTGGGGACTGAGGGAGCAGTACTTC. Translation gives CASSWGLREQYF.